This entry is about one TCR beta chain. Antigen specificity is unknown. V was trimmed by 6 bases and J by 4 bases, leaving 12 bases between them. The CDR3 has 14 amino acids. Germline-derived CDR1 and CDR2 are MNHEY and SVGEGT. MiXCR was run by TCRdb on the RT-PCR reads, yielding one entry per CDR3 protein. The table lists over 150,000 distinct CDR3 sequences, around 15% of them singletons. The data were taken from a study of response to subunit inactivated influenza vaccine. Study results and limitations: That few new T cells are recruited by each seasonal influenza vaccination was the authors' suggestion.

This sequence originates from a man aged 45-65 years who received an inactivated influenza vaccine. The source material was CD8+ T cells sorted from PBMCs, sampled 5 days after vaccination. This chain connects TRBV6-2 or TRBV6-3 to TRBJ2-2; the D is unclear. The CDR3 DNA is TGTGCCAGCAGCCTCACCCTTAGCACCGGGGAGCTGTTTTTT. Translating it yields CASSLTLSTGELFF.